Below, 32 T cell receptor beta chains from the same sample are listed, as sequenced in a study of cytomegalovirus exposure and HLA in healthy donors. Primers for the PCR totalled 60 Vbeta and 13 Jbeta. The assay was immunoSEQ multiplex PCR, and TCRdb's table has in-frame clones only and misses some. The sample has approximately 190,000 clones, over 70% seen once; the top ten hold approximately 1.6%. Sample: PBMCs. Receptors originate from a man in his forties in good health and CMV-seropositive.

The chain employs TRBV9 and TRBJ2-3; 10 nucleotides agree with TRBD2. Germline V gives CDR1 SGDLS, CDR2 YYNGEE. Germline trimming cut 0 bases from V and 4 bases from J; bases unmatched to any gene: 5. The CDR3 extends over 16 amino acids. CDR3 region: CASSVGVSGRSDTQYF. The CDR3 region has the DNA TGTGCCAGCAGCGTAGGGGTTAGCGGGAGGTCAGATACGCAGTATTTT.

Written as DNA, the CDR3 is TGTGCCAGCAGCCCGGGACAGGGGTTCAATCAGCCCCAGCATTTT. The encoded protein is CASSPGQGFNQPQHF. The chain has TRBV5-5 and TRBJ1-5; the match to TRBD1 covers 10 bases. V lost 4 bases, J lost 3 bases, and 4 bases stayed unmatched. Germline V CDR1 and CDR2: SGHKS, YYEKEE (reference sequence). This CDR3 comprises 15 residues. The full variable domain, its missing parts supplied by reference TRBV5-5 and TRBJ1-5, is DAGVTQSPTHLIKTRGQQVTLRCSPISGHKSVSWYQQVLGQGPQFIFQYYEKEERGRGNFPDRFSARQFPNYSSELNVNALLLGDSALYLCASSPGQGFNQPQHFGDGTRLSIL.

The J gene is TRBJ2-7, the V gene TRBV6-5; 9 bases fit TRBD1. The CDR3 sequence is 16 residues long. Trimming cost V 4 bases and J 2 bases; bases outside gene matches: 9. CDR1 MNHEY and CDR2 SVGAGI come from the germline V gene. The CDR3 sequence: CASSSPPGQGPYEQYF. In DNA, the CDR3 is TGTGCCAGCAGTTCACCCCCGGGACAGGGTCCCTACGAGCAGTACTTC.

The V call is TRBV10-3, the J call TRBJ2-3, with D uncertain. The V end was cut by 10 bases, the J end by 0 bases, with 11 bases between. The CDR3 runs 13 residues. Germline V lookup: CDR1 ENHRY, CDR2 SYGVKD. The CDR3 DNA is TGTGCCACATCAGGTACTAGCACAGATACGCAGTATTTT. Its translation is CATSGTSTDTQYF.

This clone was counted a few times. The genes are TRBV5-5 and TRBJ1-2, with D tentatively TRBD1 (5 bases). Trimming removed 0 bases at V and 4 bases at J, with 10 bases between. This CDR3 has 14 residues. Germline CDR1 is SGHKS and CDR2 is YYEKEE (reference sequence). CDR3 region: CASSLVDSPYGYTF. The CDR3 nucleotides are TGTGCCAGCAGCTTGGTCGACAGCCCCTATGGCTACACCTTC. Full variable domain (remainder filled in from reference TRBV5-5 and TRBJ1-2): DAGVTQSPTHLIKTRGQQVTLRCSPISGHKSVSWYQQVLGQGPQFIFQYYEKEERGRGNFPDRFSARQFPNYSSELNVNALLLGDSALYLCASSLVDSPYGYTFGSGTRLTVV.

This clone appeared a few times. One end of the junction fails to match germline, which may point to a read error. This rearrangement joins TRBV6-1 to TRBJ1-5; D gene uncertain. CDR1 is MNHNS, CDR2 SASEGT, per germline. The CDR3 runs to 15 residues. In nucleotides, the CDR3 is TGTGCCAGCAGAGAAGCCCTCCCCAGGAATCAGCCCCAGCATTTT. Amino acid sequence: CASREALPRNQPQHF.

The CDR3 sequence: CASRLYNEQFF. In nucleotides, the CDR3 is TGTGCCAGCAGACTATACAATGAGCAGTTCTTC. The J gene is TRBJ2-1, the V gene TRBV6-6; D is unresolved. The V gene lost 6 bases and the J gene lost 4 bases, with 4 bases spanning the gap. The germline gives CDR1 MNHNY, CDR2 SVGAGI (reference sequence). The CDR3 consists of 11 residues.

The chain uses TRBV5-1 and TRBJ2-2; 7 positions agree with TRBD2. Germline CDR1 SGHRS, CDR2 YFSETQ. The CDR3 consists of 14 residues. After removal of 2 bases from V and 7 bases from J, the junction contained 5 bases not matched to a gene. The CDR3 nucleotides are TGCGCCAGCAGCTTCGGACTAGGGAGCGGGGAGCTGTTTTTT. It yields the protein CASSFGLGSGELFF.

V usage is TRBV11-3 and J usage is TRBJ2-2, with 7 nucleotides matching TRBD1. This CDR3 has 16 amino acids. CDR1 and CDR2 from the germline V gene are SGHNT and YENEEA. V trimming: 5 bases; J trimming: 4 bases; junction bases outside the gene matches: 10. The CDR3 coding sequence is TGTGCCAGCAGCAGGGGGCAGGGGGACCTCACCGGGGAGCTGTTTTTT. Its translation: CASSRGQGDLTGELFF.

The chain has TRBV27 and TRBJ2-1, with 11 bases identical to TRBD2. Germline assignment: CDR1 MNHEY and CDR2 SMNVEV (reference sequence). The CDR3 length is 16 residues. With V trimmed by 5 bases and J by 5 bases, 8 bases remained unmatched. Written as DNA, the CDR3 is TGTGCCAGCAGTCGGTCTCCGGGACTAGCGGACAATGAGCAGTTCTTC. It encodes CASSRSPGLADNEQFF.

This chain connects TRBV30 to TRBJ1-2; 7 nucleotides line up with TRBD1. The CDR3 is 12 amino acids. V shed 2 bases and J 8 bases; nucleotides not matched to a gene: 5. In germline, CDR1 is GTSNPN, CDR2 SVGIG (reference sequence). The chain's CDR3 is CAWSSDREGYTF. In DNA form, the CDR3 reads TGTGCCTGGAGTAGTGACAGGGAGGGCTACACCTTC.

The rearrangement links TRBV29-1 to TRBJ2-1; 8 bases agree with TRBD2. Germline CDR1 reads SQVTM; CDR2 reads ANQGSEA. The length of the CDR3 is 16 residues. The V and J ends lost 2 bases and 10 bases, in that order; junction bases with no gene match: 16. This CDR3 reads CSVESGESGGRGEQFF. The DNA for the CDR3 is TGCAGCGTTGAATCGGGTGAGAGCGGGGGTAGGGGGGAGCAGTTCTTC.

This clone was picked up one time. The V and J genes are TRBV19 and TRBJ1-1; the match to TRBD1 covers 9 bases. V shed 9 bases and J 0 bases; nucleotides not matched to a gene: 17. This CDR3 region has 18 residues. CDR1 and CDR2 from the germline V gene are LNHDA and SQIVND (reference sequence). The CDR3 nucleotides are TGTGCCAGCACTAGTATATCTTCGACAGGGGGACTGAACACTGAAGCTTTCTTT. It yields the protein CASTSISSTGGLNTEAFF.

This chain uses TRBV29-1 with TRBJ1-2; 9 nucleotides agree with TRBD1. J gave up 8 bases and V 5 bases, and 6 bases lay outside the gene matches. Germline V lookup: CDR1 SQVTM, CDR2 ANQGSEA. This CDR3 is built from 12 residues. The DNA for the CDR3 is TGCAGCGTTAGGGGACAGGGTCAGGGCTACACCTTC. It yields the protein CSVRGQGQGYTF.

The CDR3 loop reads CASSSSGTLSYEQYF. The CDR3 DNA follows: TGCGCCAGCAGTTCCTCCGGGACACTCTCCTACGAGCAGTACTTC. V gene TRBV5-1 combines with J gene TRBJ2-7; tentative D call: TRBD1 (6 bases). The CDR3 covers 15 residues. Germline values: CDR1 SGHRS, CDR2 YFSETQ. The V and J ends lost 5 bases and 0 bases respectively, with 15 bases between them.

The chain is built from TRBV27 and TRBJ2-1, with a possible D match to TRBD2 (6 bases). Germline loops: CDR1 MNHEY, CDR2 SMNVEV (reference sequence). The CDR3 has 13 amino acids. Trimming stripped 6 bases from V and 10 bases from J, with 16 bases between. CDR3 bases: TGTGCCAGCAGCCTAATTGGGGGGACGGAGCAGTTCTTC. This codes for CASSLIGGTEQFF.

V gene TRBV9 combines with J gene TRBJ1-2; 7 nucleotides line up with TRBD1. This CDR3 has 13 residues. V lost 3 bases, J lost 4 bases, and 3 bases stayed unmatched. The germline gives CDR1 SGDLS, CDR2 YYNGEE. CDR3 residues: CASSAAGGYGYTF. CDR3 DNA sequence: TGTGCCAGCAGCGCCGCAGGGGGCTATGGCTACACCTTC.

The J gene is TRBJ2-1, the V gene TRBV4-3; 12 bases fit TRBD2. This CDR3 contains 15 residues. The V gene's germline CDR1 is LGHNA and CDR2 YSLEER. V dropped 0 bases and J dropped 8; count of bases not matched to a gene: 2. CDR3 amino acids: CASSQDLAGGDEQFF. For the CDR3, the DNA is TGCGCCAGCAGCCAAGATCTAGCGGGAGGGGATGAGCAGTTCTTC.

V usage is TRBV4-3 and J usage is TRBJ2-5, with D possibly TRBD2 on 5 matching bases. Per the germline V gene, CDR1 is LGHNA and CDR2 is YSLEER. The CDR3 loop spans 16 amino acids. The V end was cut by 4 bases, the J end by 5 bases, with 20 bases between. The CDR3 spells CASSRYGEPSLETQYF. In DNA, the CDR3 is TGCGCCAGCAGCCGTTACGGGGAGCCGAGTTTGGAGACCCAGTACTTC.

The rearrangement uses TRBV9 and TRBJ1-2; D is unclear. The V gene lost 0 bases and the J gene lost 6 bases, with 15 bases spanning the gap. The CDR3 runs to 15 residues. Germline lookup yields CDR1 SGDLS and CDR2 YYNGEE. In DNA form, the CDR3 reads TGTGCCAGCAGCGTAGGGGCACAGACGGTAGATGGCTACACCTTC. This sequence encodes CASSVGAQTVDGYTF.

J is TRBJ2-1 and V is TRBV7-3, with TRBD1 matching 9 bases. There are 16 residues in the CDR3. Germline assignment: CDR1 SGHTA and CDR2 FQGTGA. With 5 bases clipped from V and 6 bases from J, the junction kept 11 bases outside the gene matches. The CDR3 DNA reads TGTGCCAGCAGCCCCCCGGGACAGGGCAGGTTCAATGAGCAGTTCTTC. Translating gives CASSPPGQGRFNEQFF.

CDR3 amino acids: CASSEALRWGDTEAFF. DNA of the CDR3: TGTGCCAGCAGTGAAGCGCTTCGTTGGGGCGACACTGAAGCTTTCTTT. The chain joins TRBV6-1 to TRBJ1-1, with a weak D call TRBD1 (5 bases). This CDR3 is 16 amino acids long. V gave up 0 bases and J gave up 3 bases, with 14 bases separating them. CDR1 and CDR2 from the germline V gene are MNHNS and SASEGT.

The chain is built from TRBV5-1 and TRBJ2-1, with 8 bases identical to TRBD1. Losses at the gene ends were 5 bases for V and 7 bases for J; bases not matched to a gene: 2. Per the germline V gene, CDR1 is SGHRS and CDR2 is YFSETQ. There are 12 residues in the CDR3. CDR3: CASSWTGNEQFF. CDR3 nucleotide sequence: TGCGCCAGCAGTTGGACAGGGAATGAGCAGTTCTTC.

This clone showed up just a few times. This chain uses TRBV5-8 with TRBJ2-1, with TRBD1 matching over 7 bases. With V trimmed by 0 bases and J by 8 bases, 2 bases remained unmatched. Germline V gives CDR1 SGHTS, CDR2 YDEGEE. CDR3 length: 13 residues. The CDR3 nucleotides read TGTGCCAGCAGCTTGGGCAGGGGGTATGAGCAGTTCTTC. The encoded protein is CASSLGRGYEQFF.

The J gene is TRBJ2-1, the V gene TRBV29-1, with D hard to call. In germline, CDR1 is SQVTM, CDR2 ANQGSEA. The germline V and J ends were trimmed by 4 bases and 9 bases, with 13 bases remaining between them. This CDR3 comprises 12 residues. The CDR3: CSVVRSLGEQFF. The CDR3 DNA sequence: TGCAGCGTTGTGAGGTCCTTGGGTGAGCAGTTCTTC.

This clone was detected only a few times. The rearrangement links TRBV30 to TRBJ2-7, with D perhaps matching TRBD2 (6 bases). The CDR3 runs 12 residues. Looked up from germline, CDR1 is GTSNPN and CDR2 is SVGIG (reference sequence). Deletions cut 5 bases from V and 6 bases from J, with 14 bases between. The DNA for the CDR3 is TGTGCCTGGCAGGGAGGTGGCGTCGAGCAGTACTTC. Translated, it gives CAWQGGGVEQYF.

The CDR3 sequence is CASGLGALRNEQFF. For the CDR3, the DNA is TGTGCTAGTGGTTTGGGCGCCTTGCGCAATGAGCAGTTCTTC. This chain joins TRBV12-5 and TRBJ2-1; D not resolved. The CDR3 has 14 residues. CDR1 LGHNT and CDR2 FRNRAP come from the germline V gene. Trimming pared 1 base from V and 6 bases from J, leaving 10 bases between.

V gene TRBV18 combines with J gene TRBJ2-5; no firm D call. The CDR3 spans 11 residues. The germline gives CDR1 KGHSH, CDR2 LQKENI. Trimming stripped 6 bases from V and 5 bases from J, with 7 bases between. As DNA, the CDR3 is TGTGCCAGCTCCCGGTTGGAGACCCAGTACTTC. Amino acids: CASSRLETQYF.

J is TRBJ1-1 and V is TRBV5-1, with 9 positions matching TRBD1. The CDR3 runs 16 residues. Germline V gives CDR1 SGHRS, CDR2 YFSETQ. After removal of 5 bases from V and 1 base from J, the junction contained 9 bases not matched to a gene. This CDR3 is CASRALEQGANTEAFF. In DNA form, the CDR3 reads TGCGCCAGCAGGGCCCTTGAACAGGGGGCGAACACTGAAGCTTTCTTT.

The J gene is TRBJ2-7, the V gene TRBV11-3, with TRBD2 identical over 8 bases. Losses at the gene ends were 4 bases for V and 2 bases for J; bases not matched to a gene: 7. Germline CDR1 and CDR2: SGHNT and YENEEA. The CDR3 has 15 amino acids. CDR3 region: CASSSSGRGTYEQYF. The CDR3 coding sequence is TGTGCCAGCAGCTCAAGCGGGAGAGGTACCTACGAGCAGTACTTC. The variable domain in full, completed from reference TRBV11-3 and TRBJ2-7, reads EAGVVQSPRYKIIEKKQPVAFWCNPISGHNTLYWYLQNLGQGPELLIRYENEEAVDDSQLPKDRFSAERLKGVDSTLKIQPAELGDSAVYLCASSSSGRGTYEQYFGPGTRLTVT.

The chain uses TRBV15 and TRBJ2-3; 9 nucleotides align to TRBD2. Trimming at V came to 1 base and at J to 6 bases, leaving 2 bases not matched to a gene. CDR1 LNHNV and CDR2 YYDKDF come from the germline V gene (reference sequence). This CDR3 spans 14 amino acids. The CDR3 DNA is TGTGCCACCAGCAGAGTAGCGGGAGCGGATACGCAGTATTTT. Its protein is CATSRVAGADTQYF.

DNA of the CDR3: TGTGCCAGCTCGAACGGACAGAGCTCCTACAATGAGCAGTTCTTC. It specifies CASSNGQSSYNEQFF. This chain connects TRBV18 to TRBJ2-1; the D gene is possibly TRBD1 (6 bases). The germline V gene has CDR1 KGHSH and CDR2 LQKENI. This CDR3 is built from 15 residues. V was pared by 6 bases and J by 0 bases, with 12 bases between.